The 8 T cell receptor beta chains given below trace back to one sample, sequenced in a study of blood T cells in healthy people across ages. Together with a sample-barcoded 5' primer, a J-beta primer mix was included in a second PCR lasting about 7 to 11 cycles. TCRdb called the 5' RACE reads again in MiXCR, with one record for every CDR3 protein. The sample records around 800,000 distinct CDR3 sequences, 46% being singletons. The sequenced sample consisted of blood. The origin of the receptors is an elderly man in good health.

Note on this clonotype: Since a much larger clone is just one base distant, this may be a read error. J is TRBJ2-1 and V is TRBV7-2; D not resolved. The CDR3 is 13 residues long. The V end lost 7 bases, the J end lost 13 bases, and 20 bases lay between the germline ends. CDR1 is SGHTA and CDR2 is FQGNSA in the germline V gene. CDR3 sequence (DNA): TGTGCCAGCACCCCCGGGCCGAAAGAGACCCAGTTCTTC. This codes for CASTPGPKETQFF.

The gene calls are TRBV4-3 and TRBJ2-3, with 7 positions matching TRBD2. V lost 4 bases to trimming and J lost 9 bases; unmatched junction nucleotides: 13. The CDR3 sequence is 15 residues long. Germline V lookup: CDR1 LGHNA, CDR2 YSLEER. The CDR3 DNA reads TGCGCCAGCAGCCCGGGACTACCCCAAGAGGGCACGCAGTATTTT. Protein sequence: CASSPGLPQEGTQYF.

The V and J genes are TRBV29-1 and TRBJ2-5; 9 nucleotides align to TRBD1. Judging by the DNA end, TRBJ2-7 fits better; the J call may be wrong. The CDR3 contains 13 residues. Germline V CDR1 and CDR2: SQVTM, ANQGSEA. The CDR3 spells CSVDAGQGYEQYF. The CDR3 DNA is TGCAGCGTGGATGCGGGACAGGGCTACGAGCAGTACTTC.

The chain recombines TRBV9 with TRBJ2-6; D call uncertain. V was pared by 3 bases and J by 4 bases, with 8 bases between. Germline lookup yields CDR1 SGDLS and CDR2 YYNGEE. The CDR3 is 14 residues long. The CDR3 bases are TGTGCCAGCAGCGGAGACGGGGGGGCCAACGTCCTGACTTTC. Translation: CASSGDGGANVLTF.

This clonotype was observed once. In DNA form, the CDR3 reads TGCGCCAGCAGCTTGGCGACAGGGACAAGCTCTGGGGCCAACGTCCTGACTTTC. Translated, it gives CASSLATGTSSGANVLTF. The rearrangement links TRBV5-1 to TRBJ2-6; TRBD1 agrees at 7 bases. The CDR3 consists of 18 residues. The germline gives CDR1 SGHRS, CDR2 YFSETQ. With 0 bases clipped from V and 0 bases from J, the junction kept 6 bases outside the gene matches. Using reference TRBV5-1 and TRBJ2-6 for the parts outside the CDR3, the full variable domain is KAGVTQTPRYLIKTRGQQVTLSCSPISGHRSVSWYQQTPGQGLQFLFEYFSETQRNKGNFPGRFSGRQFSNSRSEMNVSTLELGDSALYLCASSLATGTSSGANVLTFGAGSRLTVL.

This clonotype has just a few counts. The rearrangement uses TRBV20-1 and TRBJ2-7; TRBD1 aligns across 7 bases. Germline CDR1 is DFQATT and CDR2 is SNEGSKA (reference sequence). The CDR3 runs to 16 residues. J lost 5 bases, V lost 1 base, and 14 bases had no gene match. The CDR3 protein is CSARGGATGFSHEQYF. The CDR3 DNA follows: TGCAGTGCTAGAGGGGGTGCGACAGGGTTTTCCCACGAGCAGTACTTC.

This clonotype occurred a few times. As DNA, the CDR3 is TGTGCCAGCAGCCAAGGCAGGGTGGGCCACGAGCAGTACTTC. It specifies CASSQGRVGHEQYF. This chain uses TRBV14 with TRBJ2-7, with a weak D call TRBD1 (5 bases). Germline V gene data show CDR1 as SGHDN and CDR2 as FVKESK. Trimming cost V 1 base and J 5 bases, with 12 bases left between them. This CDR3 is built from 14 residues.

The chain recombines TRBV12-3 or TRBV12-4 with TRBJ1-1; TRBD1 aligns across 10 bases. CDR3 length: 15 amino acids. V shed 6 bases and J 2 bases; nucleotides not matched to a gene: 6. Here the CDR3 DNA reads TGTGCCAGCAGACCAGGGACAGGGGAAAACACTGAAGCTTTCTTT. Protein: CASRPGTGENTEAFF.